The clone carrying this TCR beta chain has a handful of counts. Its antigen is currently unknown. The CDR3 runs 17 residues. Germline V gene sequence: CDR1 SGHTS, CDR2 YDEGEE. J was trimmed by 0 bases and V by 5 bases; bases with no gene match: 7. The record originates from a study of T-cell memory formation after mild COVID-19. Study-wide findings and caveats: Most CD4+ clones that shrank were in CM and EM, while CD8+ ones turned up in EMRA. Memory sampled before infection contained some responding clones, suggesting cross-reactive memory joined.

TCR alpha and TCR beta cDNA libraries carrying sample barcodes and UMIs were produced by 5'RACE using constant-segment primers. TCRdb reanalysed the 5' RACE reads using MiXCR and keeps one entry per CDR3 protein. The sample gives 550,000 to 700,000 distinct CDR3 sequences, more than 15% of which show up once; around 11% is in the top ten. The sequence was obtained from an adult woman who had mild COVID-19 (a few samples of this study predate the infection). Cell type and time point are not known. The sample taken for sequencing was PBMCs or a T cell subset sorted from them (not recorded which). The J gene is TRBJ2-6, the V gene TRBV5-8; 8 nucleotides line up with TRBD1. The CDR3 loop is CASSRTGTSSGANVLTF. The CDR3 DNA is TGTGCCAGCAGTCGGACAGGGACCAGCTCTGGGGCCAACGTCCTGACTTTC.